These 13 T cell receptor beta chains share one sample of origin, sequenced in a study of human T cells and chemical hapten exposure. Time point here: pre-sensitization, week 0. Treatment reported: therapeutic diphenylcyclopropenone sensitization with weekly scalp DPC. TCRdb used MiXCR to reprocess the RACE reads, holding one entry per CDR3 protein. Among over 85,000 distinct CDR3 sequences listed, 9.5% to 14% were seen once. The sample here was whole blood, taken in connection with sensitization to the hapten diphenylcyclopropenone (DPC). Source of these receptors: a woman aged 60-75 years with alopecia areata. Some clones in this sample may be carry-over from other donors' samples.

This clonotype was counted many times. The chain uses TRBV4-1 and TRBJ2-5; 8 nucleotides agree with TRBD2. Germline assignment: CDR1 MGHRA and CDR2 YSYEKL. CDR3 size: 14 residues. J was trimmed by 5 bases and V by 1 base; bases with no gene match: 3. The CDR3 bases are TGCGCCAGCAGCCAAGCGGGGGGGATGGAGACCCAGTACTTC. Protein: CASSQAGGMETQYF.

This clonotype was seen repeatedly, ten times or more. The chain recombines TRBV7-8 with TRBJ2-3; no definite D call. This CDR3 spans 13 amino acids. Trimming pared 3 bases from V and 0 bases from J, leaving 4 bases between. Germline V gene sequence: CDR1 SGHVS, CDR2 FQNEAQ. The CDR3 DNA follows: TGTGCCAGCAGCTTTTCTAGCACAGATACGCAGTATTTT. It is translated as CASSFSSTDTQYF.

This clonotype was seen ten or more times. CDR3 region: CSASSVIVTGLGYGYTF. For the CDR3, the DNA is TGCAGTGCTAGCTCCGTAATCGTGACAGGGCTTGGCTATGGCTACACCTTC. The V gene is TRBV20-1, the J gene TRBJ1-2; 7 bases agree with TRBD1. V shed 3 bases, J shed 4 bases, and the junction held 17 bases outside the gene matches. The CDR3 covers 17 residues. CDR1 and CDR2 (germline): DFQATT, SNEGSKA (reference sequence).

This clonotype was detected a few times. The chain has TRBV18 and TRBJ2-5; 8 positions match TRBD2. Germline CDR1 reads KGHSH; CDR2 reads LQKENI. This CDR3 has 15 amino acids. Unmatched junction bases numbered 6, after V lost 4 bases and J lost 2 bases. The CDR3 loop reads CASSLAGTAQETQYF. The CDR3 region has the DNA TGTGCCAGCTCACTAGCGGGGACGGCTCAAGAGACCCAGTACTTC.

This clonotype was detected a few times. This chain uses TRBV27 with TRBJ2-3; D may be TRBD2 (6 bases). The CDR3 has 15 residues. Trimming removed 2 bases at V and 1 base at J, with 10 bases between. Germline values: CDR1 MNHEY, CDR2 SMNVEV (reference sequence). CDR3 DNA: TGTGCCAGCAGTTTACAAGCGGGTCGCACAGATACGCAGTATTTT. This translates into CASSLQAGRTDTQYF.

CDR3 nucleotide sequence: TGTGCCAGCAGCTTACTTTCCGGGGGGCCTTATGAGCAGTTCTTC. Encoded protein: CASSLLSGGPYEQFF. This chain connects TRBV7-2 to TRBJ2-1; TRBD2 is a possible D gene (7 bases). CDR1 SGHTA and CDR2 FQGNSA come from the germline V gene. The CDR3 contains 15 residues. With 2 bases removed from V and 8 bases from J, the gap between germline ends came to 16 bases.

There are many counts of this clonotype. V gene TRBV7-2 combines with J gene TRBJ1-6, with D perhaps TRBD1 (6 bases). This CDR3 region has 17 residues. The V end lost 3 bases, the J end lost 1 base, and 13 bases lay between the germline ends. Germline assignment: CDR1 SGHTA and CDR2 FQGNSA. The CDR3 sequence: CASSFSNRVSYNSPLHF. CDR3 nucleotide sequence: TGTGCCAGCAGCTTTTCTAACAGGGTATCCTATAATTCACCCCTCCACTTT.

CDR3 sequence (DNA): TGTGCCAGTAGTATCAGGGAGGGAGGCCCAGATACGCAGTATTTT. Amino acid sequence: CASSIREGGPDTQYF. This chain joins TRBV19 and TRBJ2-3, with 7 bases matching TRBD2. The CDR3 is 15 amino acids. Trimming took 3 bases from V and 4 from J; bases not matched to a gene: 7. CDR1 is LNHDA and CDR2 is SQIVND in the germline V gene (reference sequence). The variable domain in full, with the rest retrieved from reference TRBV19 and TRBJ2-3, is DGGITQSPKYLFRKEGQNVTLSCEQNLNHDAMYWYRQDPGQGLRLIYYSQIVNDFQKGDIAEGYSVSREKKESFPLTVTSAQKNPTAFYLCASSIREGGPDTQYFGPGTRLTVL.

V usage is TRBV19 and J usage is TRBJ2-7; 7 positions match TRBD1. This CDR3 has 13 residues. The ends lost 4 bases at V and 3 bases at J; junction bases unmatched: 3. CDR1 is LNHDA and CDR2 is SQIVND in the germline V gene (reference sequence). The chain's CDR3 is CASSRDSNYEQYF. The CDR3 DNA sequence: TGTGCCAGTAGTAGGGACAGCAACTACGAGCAGTACTTC.

CDR3 residues: CASTHSGATELFF. The CDR3 bases are TGTGCCAGCACCCACAGCGGGGCGACGGAGCTGTTTTTT. The chain uses TRBV27 and TRBJ2-2; 7 positions agree with TRBD2. Germline lookup yields CDR1 MNHEY and CDR2 SMNVEV (reference sequence). The CDR3 extends over 13 amino acids. After removal of 7 bases from V and 10 bases from J, the junction contained 9 bases not matched to a gene.

This clonotype came up a few times. V gene TRBV20-1 combines with J gene TRBJ2-1; TRBD2 aligns across 13 bases. Germline CDR1 is DFQATT and CDR2 is SNEGSKA (reference sequence). The CDR3 totals 15 residues. With 0 bases clipped from V and 7 bases from J, the junction kept 3 bases outside the gene matches. The CDR3 sequence is CSAREGLAGRNEQFF. The DNA for the CDR3 is TGCAGTGCTAGAGAGGGACTAGCGGGGAGGAATGAGCAGTTCTTC.

This clonotype was picked up many times. This chain connects TRBV10-3 to TRBJ2-2; D is tentatively TRBD1 or TRBD2 (5 bases each). Germline V CDR1 and CDR2: ENHRY, SYGVKD. Trimming took 2 bases from V and 2 from J, leaving 18 bases between them. The CDR3 loop spans 18 amino acids. CDR3 DNA: TGTGCCATCAGTGAGATCTTCAGGGTCGGGGCCAACACCGGGGAGCTGTTTTTT. This sequence encodes CAISEIFRVGANTGELFF.

This clonotype was seen many times. CDR3 DNA sequence: TGTGCCAGCAGCTTAGATAGGGCCCAAGAGACCCAGTACTTC. It yields the protein CASSLDRAQETQYF. The chain uses TRBV11-2 and TRBJ2-5; no clear D gene. Trimming removed 0 bases at V and 1 base at J, with 6 bases between. From germline, CDR1 is SGHAT and CDR2 FQNNGV. The CDR3 has 14 amino acids.